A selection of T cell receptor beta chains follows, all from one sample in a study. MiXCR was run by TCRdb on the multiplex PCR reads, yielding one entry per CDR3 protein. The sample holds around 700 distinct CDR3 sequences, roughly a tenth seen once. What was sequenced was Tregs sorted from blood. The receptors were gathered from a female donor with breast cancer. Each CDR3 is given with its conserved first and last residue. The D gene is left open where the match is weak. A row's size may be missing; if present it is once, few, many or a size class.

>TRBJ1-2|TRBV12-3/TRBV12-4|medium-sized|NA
CASSLTERGYTF
TGTGCCAGCAGTTTGACAGAACGTGGCTACACCTTC
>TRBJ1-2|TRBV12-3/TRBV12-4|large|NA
CASSTQVSVYGYTF
TGTGCCAGCAGTACACAGGTCTCTGTCTATGGCTACACCTTC
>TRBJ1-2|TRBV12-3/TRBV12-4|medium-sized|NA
CASSSYTGRAGYGYTF
TGTGCCAGCAGTTCTTATACAGGGAGAGCAGGCTATGGCTACACCTTC
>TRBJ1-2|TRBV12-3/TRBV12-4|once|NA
CASSTGTLYTF
TGTGCCAGCAGCACCGGGACGCTCTACACCTTC
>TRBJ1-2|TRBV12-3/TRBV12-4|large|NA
CASSLFSGIMRGYTF
TGTGCCAGCAGTTTATTTTCAGGGATCATGCGAGGCTACACCTTC
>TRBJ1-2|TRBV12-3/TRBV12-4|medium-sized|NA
CASSPDRPLYGYTF
TGTGCCAGCAGCCCAGACAGACCCCTCTATGGCTACACCTTC
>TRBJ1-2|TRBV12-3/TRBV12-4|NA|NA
CASTPGLANYGYTF
TGTGCCAGCACACCGGGCTTAGCTAACTATGGCTACACCTTC
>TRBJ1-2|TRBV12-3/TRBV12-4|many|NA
CASSLSTGPYGYTF
TGTGCCAGCAGCCTCAGTACCGGGCCCTATGGCTACACCTTC
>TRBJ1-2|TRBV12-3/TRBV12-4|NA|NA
CASAVGHANYGYTF
TGTGCCAGTGCCGTTGGACACGCTAACTATGGCTACACCTTC
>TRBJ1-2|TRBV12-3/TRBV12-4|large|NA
CASSLGRDNYGYTF
TGTGCCAGCAGTTTAGGGAGGGATAACTATGGCTACACCTTC
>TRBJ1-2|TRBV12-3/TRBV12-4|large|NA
CASSLGGQDNYGYTF
TGTGCCAGCAGTTTAGGTGGCCAGGATAACTATGGCTACACCTTC
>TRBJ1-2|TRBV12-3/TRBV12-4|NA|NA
CASSLVAGYGYTF
TGTGCCAGCAGTTTAGTGGCAGGGTATGGCTACACCTTC
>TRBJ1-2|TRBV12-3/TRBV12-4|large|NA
CASSPTAWEGGYTF
TGTGCCAGCAGTCCGACTGCGTGGGAGGGCGGCTACACCTTC